The 10 T cell receptor beta chains below all came from one sample that was sequenced in a study of blood T cells in healthy people across ages. The authors ran a second PCR of about 7 to 11 cycles using a sample-barcoded 5' primer and a J-beta primer mix. TCRdb independently ran MiXCR on the 5' RACE reads; one entry per CDR3 protein. The data show some 1.5 million distinct CDR3 sequences, with over 25% seen just once and around 7.7% held by the top ten. Input material: blood. These receptors were obtained from a woman aged 25 to 39 in good health.

To note about this clonotype: The junction and the germline gene differ at one end; a read error may be behind it. The chain joins TRBV10-3 to TRBJ2-3; 11 nucleotides agree with TRBD2. Germline V gene sequence: CDR1 ENHRY, CDR2 SYGVKD. This CDR3 contains 16 residues. DNA of the CDR3: TGTGCCAGCAGTGATGGGACTAGCGGCTCCGCAGATACGCAGTATTTT. As protein: CASSDGTSGSADTQYF.

In this sample, this clonotype turned up a few times. This chain uses TRBV12-3 or TRBV12-4 with TRBJ1-4; no definite D call. The CDR3 is 12 residues long. The ends were cut back, 5 bases at V and 11 bases at J, with 12 bases in the middle. The CDR3 here is CASSPSGFKLFF. Here the CDR3 DNA reads TGTGCCAGCAGTCCATCGGGGTTTAAACTGTTTTTT.

The V and J genes are TRBV7-8 and TRBJ2-1; 7 bases map to TRBD2. The V gene end was trimmed by 8 bases and the J gene end by 5 bases; junction bases not matched to a gene: 12. The CDR3 has 15 amino acids. In germline, CDR1 is SGHVS, CDR2 FQNEAQ. CDR3 nucleotides: TGTGCCAGCCCCCATGCAAAGCGGGGCCACAATGAGCAGTTCTTC. Translating gives CASPHAKRGHNEQFF.

This clonotype was picked up a small number of times. This rearrangement joins TRBV7-6 to TRBJ2-1; 12 bases line up with TRBD2. The CDR3 totals 19 residues. The ends lost 5 bases at V and 2 bases at J; junction bases unmatched: 13. CDR1 and CDR2 from the germline V gene are SGHVS and FNYEAQ. CDR3: CASSPIPLAGGSPYNEQFF. CDR3 DNA sequence: TGTGCCAGCAGCCCGATCCCCCTAGCGGGAGGGAGCCCCTACAATGAGCAGTTCTTC.

The rearrangement links TRBV19 to TRBJ1-1, with D perhaps matching TRBD1 (5 bases). The germline V gene has CDR1 LNHDA and CDR2 SQIVND (reference sequence). Trimming removed 8 bases from V and 0 bases from J, with 13 bases in between. This CDR3 comprises 14 residues. CDR3 loop: CASAGLDMNTEAFF. The CDR3 region has the DNA TGTGCCAGTGCGGGTTTGGACATGAACACTGAAGCTTTCTTT.

This rearrangement joins TRBV27 to TRBJ2-3; possible D gene TRBD2, 7 bases. The CDR3 is 16 amino acids. CDR1 and CDR2 (germline): MNHEY, SMNVEV (reference sequence). Trimming pared 7 bases from V and 1 base from J, leaving 18 bases between. The CDR3 protein is CASTLLGGGRTDTQYF. The CDR3 bases are TGTGCCAGCACTCTATTAGGCGGGGGCCGCACAGATACGCAGTATTTT.

This clonotype has only a few counts. The chain combines TRBV5-5 with TRBJ2-1; 7 bases align to TRBD2. The germline V gene encodes CDR1 SGHKS and CDR2 YYEKEE (reference sequence). The CDR3 length is 14 residues. The junction had 6 bases not matched to a gene; V was cut back by 6 bases and J by 3 bases. CDR3 in DNA: TGTGCCAGCACCTGGGGGGGGGTCTACAATGAGCAGTTCTTC. Its translation is CASTWGGVYNEQFF.

This clonotype was detected only once. The chain employs TRBV24-1 and TRBJ2-7; 8 nucleotides line up with TRBD2. Germline CDR1 KGHDR, CDR2 SFDVKD. This CDR3 contains 15 residues. V shed 3 bases and J 4 bases; nucleotides not matched to a gene: 7. CDR3 coding DNA: TGTGCCACCAGTGATCCAAAAAGCGGGGGTTACGAGCAGTACTTC. Protein sequence: CATSDPKSGGYEQYF.

The table lists this clonotype with a few counts. The J gene is TRBJ2-1, the V gene TRBV5-1, with 8 bases lining up with TRBD2. Germline CDR1 reads SGHRS; CDR2 reads YFSETQ. The ends lost 0 bases at V and 8 bases at J; junction bases unmatched: 16. The CDR3 contains 18 residues. The CDR3 protein is CASSLAQVVSGAGDEQFF. CDR3 DNA sequence: TGCGCCAGCAGCTTGGCCCAGGTTGTTAGCGGGGCCGGGGATGAGCAGTTCTTC.

In this sample, this clonotype turned up a few times. This chain joins TRBV28 and TRBJ1-5; D remains ambiguous. Germline values: CDR1 MDHEN, CDR2 SYDVKM. The CDR3 covers 17 residues. Trimming left V 6 bases short and J 0 bases short, with 18 bases between. The CDR3 reads CASSPAVQYYSNQPQHF. DNA for the CDR3: TGTGCCAGCAGCCCTGCGGTTCAGTACTATAGCAATCAGCCCCAGCATTTT.